The 28 T cell receptor beta chains presented below share a single source sample, sequenced in a study of graft-versus-host responses after intestinal transplantation. Graft tissue was processed to release intraepithelial and lamina propria lymphocytes. Sequencing used immunoSEQ multiplex PCR; TCRdb keeps in-frame clones, though not all of them. The sample includes 250 to 350 clones, about 82% seen only once; the top ten take around 18%. Sequencing was performed on ileum tissue, taken approximately 35 days after intestinal transplant. The receptor set was obtained from a human patient who received an intestinal transplant, so some T cells may come from the graft donor.

This clone has only one observation. The rearrangement joins TRBV25-1 to TRBJ2-3, with TRBD2 matching over 12 bases. Germline V gene sequence: CDR1 MGHDK, CDR2 SYGVNS. The CDR3 consists of 15 residues. Losses at the gene ends were 4 bases for V and 1 base for J; bases not matched to a gene: 0. CDR3 residues: CASSGLAGGTDTQYF. CDR3 sequence (DNA): TGTGCCAGCAGTGGACTAGCGGGGGGCACAGATACGCAGTATTTT.

This CDR3 reads CAWSPQGVGYTF. The DNA for the CDR3 is TGTGCCTGGAGTCCTCAGGGAGTCGGCTACACCTTC. The J gene is TRBJ1-2, the V gene TRBV30; perhaps TRBD1 as D (5 bases). This CDR3 region has 12 residues. The V and J ends lost 2 bases and 8 bases respectively, with 12 bases between them. CDR1 and CDR2 (germline): GTSNPN, SVGIG (reference sequence).

The rearrangement joins TRBV6-1 to TRBJ2-4, with D uncertain. Trimming took off 4 bases at V and 0 bases at J, with 4 bases between the two ends. This CDR3 contains 13 residues. Germline V gene data show CDR1 as MNHNS and CDR2 as SASEGT. In DNA, the CDR3 is TGTGCCAGCAGTGCTGTAGCCAAAAACATTCAGTACTTC. Amino acids: CASSAVAKNIQYF.

This chain links TRBV7-9 with TRBJ2-5; D ambiguous. Near its end, the DNA agrees better with TRBJ2-7, so the J call may be wrong. Germline V gene data show CDR1 as SEHNR and CDR2 as FQNEAQ (reference sequence). The CDR3 has 13 residues. CDR3 region: CASSLVFNYEQYF. In DNA, the CDR3 is TGTGCCAGCAGCTTAGTATTTAACTACGAGCAGTACTTC.

The rearrangement joins TRBV7-2 to TRBJ2-1; D unclear. The CDR3 runs 11 residues. The V gene's germline CDR1 is SGHTA and CDR2 FQGNSA. Trimming shortened V by 3 bases and J by 4 bases, and 1 base separated the two germline ends. CDR3 residues: CASSFYNEQFF. The CDR3 nucleotides read TGTGCCAGCAGCTTTTACAATGAGCAGTTCTTC.

V usage is TRBV11-2 and J usage is TRBJ1-5; tentative D call: TRBD1 (5 bases). Germline CDR1 SGHAT, CDR2 FQNNGV. Trimming removed 8 bases at V and 3 bases at J, with 17 bases between. The length of the CDR3 is 15 residues. The CDR3 spells CASGPRQSDNQPQHF. The CDR3 DNA reads TGTGCCAGCGGACCAAGACAGTCAGACAATCAGCCCCAGCATTTT.

The rearrangement links TRBV5-1 to TRBJ1-1; D remains ambiguous. There are 13 residues in the CDR3. The V and J ends lost 2 bases and 5 bases respectively, with 10 bases between them. Per the germline V gene, CDR1 is SGHRS and CDR2 is YFSETQ. The CDR3 sequence is CASSLTGGTEAFF. The CDR3, as DNA: TGCGCCAGCAGCTTAACGGGAGGGACTGAAGCTTTCTTT.

This chain connects TRBV27 to TRBJ1-1; D is ambiguous. Germline V CDR1 and CDR2: MNHEY, SMNVEV (reference sequence). The CDR3 sequence is 12 residues long. V lost 4 bases and J lost 1, with 4 bases in between. The CDR3 nucleotides are TGTGCCAGCAGTTCGTGGAACACTGAAGCTTTCTTT. Amino acids: CASSSWNTEAFF.

This rearrangement joins TRBV25-1 to TRBJ1-5, with D possibly TRBD1 on 6 matching bases. The CDR3 sequence is 16 residues long. With 1 base removed from V and 0 bases from J, the gap between germline ends came to 10 bases. Per germline, CDR1 MGHDK and CDR2 SYGVNS. The CDR3 DNA follows: TGTGCCAGCAGTGAATCCGCAGGGGATAGCAATCAGCCCCAGCATTTT. Translating gives CASSESAGDSNQPQHF.

The V and J genes are TRBV4-3 and TRBJ2-1; TRBD2 matches 9 bases. CDR1 is LGHNA, CDR2 YSLEER, per germline. Germline trimming cut 2 bases from V and 0 bases from J; bases unmatched to any gene: 8. This CDR3 has 18 residues. CDR3 bases: TGCGCCAGCAGCCAACACCCTGGACTAGCGAGCTCCTACAATGAGCAGTTCTTC. This sequence encodes CASSQHPGLASSYNEQFF.

The V call is TRBV7-7, the J call TRBJ2-6; unclear D gene. The CDR3 is made up of 19 amino acids. The germline V gene has CDR1 SSHAT and CDR2 FNYEAQ (reference sequence). Between the trimmed V and J ends, which lost 5 bases and 5 bases, there was a span of 25 bases. CDR3 DNA sequence: TGTGCCAGCAGCACTAACACTAAGTGCCACAAAAGTCGGGCCAACGTCCTGACTTTC. This encodes CASSTNTKCHKSRANVLTF.

This CDR3 is CASSPGQGLATSYNEQFF. CDR3 coding DNA: TGTGCCAGCTCACCCGGACAGGGACTAGCGACCTCCTACAATGAGCAGTTCTTC. The rearrangement links TRBV18 to TRBJ2-1; 10 bases map to TRBD2. Germline V gene sequence: CDR1 KGHSH, CDR2 LQKENI. The CDR3 is 18 amino acids. The V segment lost 3 bases and the J segment 0 bases; nucleotides outside the gene matches: 8. The full variable domain, rest sourced from reference TRBV18 and TRBJ2-1, is NAGVMQNPRHLVRRRGQEARLRCSPMKGHSHVYWYRQLPEEGLKFMVYLQKENIIDESGMPKERFSAEFPKEGPSILRIQQVVRGDSAAYFCASSPGQGLATSYNEQFFGPGTRLTVL.

This chain links TRBV10-2 with TRBJ2-5; a weak D match, TRBD2 (5 bases). V lost 5 bases and J 0 bases, leaving 7 bases between the germline ends. Germline V CDR1 and CDR2: WSHSY, SAAADI. There are 13 residues in the CDR3. The CDR3 DNA sequence: TGCGCCAGCAGTAGCGGCTACCAAGAGACCCAGTACTTC. It is translated as CASSSGYQETQYF.

This rearrangement joins TRBV12-2 to TRBJ1-2; the table gives TRBD1 as D, unverified against the DNA. TRBV12-2 corresponds to a pseudogene. The CDR3 runs 17 residues. The CDR3 DNA follows: TGTGCAAGTCGCATGCATCAGGCTCCACGAAAGACCTATGGCTACACCTTC. This sequence encodes CASRMHQAPRKTYGYTF.

This clone was seen a few times. The V call is TRBV6-1, the J call TRBJ1-4; TRBD1 matches 7 bases. Germline values: CDR1 MNHNS, CDR2 SASEGT. The CDR3 is 15 amino acids. Germline trimming cut 3 bases from V and 4 bases from J; bases unmatched to any gene: 5. As DNA, the CDR3 is TGTGCCAGCAGTGACGGACAGGTTCTTAATGAAAAACTGTTTTTT. This codes for CASSDGQVLNEKLFF.

The rearrangement uses TRBV19 and TRBJ1-4; perhaps TRBD1 as D (6 bases). V lost 4 bases and J lost 4, with 10 bases in between. CDR3 length: 14 residues. Looked up from germline, CDR1 is LNHDA and CDR2 is SQIVND (reference sequence). The CDR3 loop reads CASSTGVFNEKLFF. CDR3 DNA: TGTGCCAGTAGTACAGGGGTTTTTAATGAAAAACTGTTTTTT.

The chain uses TRBV7-8 and TRBJ1-2; D gene ambiguous. V shed 5 bases and J shed 4 bases, with 23 bases lying between them. This CDR3 region has 17 residues. Germline V gene sequence: CDR1 SGHVS, CDR2 FQNEAQ. The CDR3 spells CASSHMVLTRKTYGYTF. The CDR3 DNA reads TGTGCCAGCAGCCATATGGTGCTTACCCGAAAGACCTATGGCTACACCTTC.

The chain uses TRBV19 and TRBJ2-1; D ambiguous. The CDR3 covers 16 residues. Trimming shortened V by 3 bases and J by 0 bases, and 12 bases separated the two germline ends. Germline V lookup: CDR1 LNHDA, CDR2 SQIVND (reference sequence). This chain's CDR3 is CASSIGGAFSYNEQFF. The CDR3 DNA sequence: TGTGCCAGTAGTATTGGCGGTGCCTTCTCCTACAATGAGCAGTTCTTC.

The rearrangement uses TRBV2 and TRBJ2-5, with D uncertain. The germline CDR1 and CDR2 sequences are SNHLY and FYNNEI. The germline V and J ends were trimmed by 7 bases and 6 bases, with 0 bases remaining between them. This CDR3 spans 8 amino acids. CDR3 DNA: TGTGCCAGCAAGACCCAGTACTTC. Its protein is CASKTQYF.

The V and J genes are TRBV5-6 and TRBJ2-1, with 8 bases identical to TRBD2. V gave up 2 bases and J gave up 4 bases; unmatched junction bases: 5. Germline lookup yields CDR1 SGHDT and CDR2 YYEEEE. The CDR3 sequence is 15 residues long. The CDR3 protein is CASSFGTRAYNEQFF. The CDR3, as DNA: TGTGCCAGCAGCTTCGGGACTAGGGCTTACAATGAGCAGTTCTTC.

The V call is TRBV25-1, the J call TRBJ2-1, with 10 bases aligning to TRBD2. V lost 2 bases to trimming and J lost 6 bases; unmatched junction nucleotides: 4. The CDR3 length is 15 residues. Germline values: CDR1 MGHDK, CDR2 SYGVNS. DNA for the CDR3: TGTGCCAGCAGTGAAGAGCGGGAGGGCCCCAATGAGCAGTTCTTC. Its translation is CASSEEREGPNEQFF.

The rearrangement uses TRBV14 and TRBJ2-1; 9 positions agree with TRBD2. The V gene's germline CDR1 is SGHDN and CDR2 FVKESK. The CDR3 has 16 amino acids. Germline trimming cut 5 bases from V and 3 bases from J; bases unmatched to any gene: 8. The CDR3 sequence is CASSFRLLAGYNEQFF. CDR3 nucleotides: TGTGCCAGCAGCTTTAGACTACTAGCGGGCTACAATGAGCAGTTCTTC.

This clone was observed once. The chain has TRBV5-6 and TRBJ2-6; D gene ambiguous. Germline CDR1 reads SGHDT; CDR2 reads YYEEEE. This CDR3 contains 18 residues. Trimming shortened V by 6 bases and J by 5 bases, and 24 bases separated the two germline ends. This CDR3 reads CASTKGNSHKGRANVLTF. The CDR3 DNA sequence: TGTGCCAGCACCAAGGGCAATAGTCACAAAGGTCGGGCCAACGTCCTGACTTTC. The variable domain in full, with the rest retrieved from reference TRBV5-6 and TRBJ2-6, is DAGVTQSPTHLIKTRGQQVTLRCSPKSGHDTVSWYQQALGQGPQFIFQYYEEEERQRGNFPDRFSGHQFPNYSSELNVNALLLGDSALYLCASTKGNSHKGRANVLTFGAGSRLTVL.

The chain recombines TRBV5-4 with TRBJ1-1, with a possible D match to TRBD1 (5 bases). V was trimmed by 1 base and J by 1 base, leaving 8 bases between them. The CDR3 is made up of 14 amino acids. Germline CDR1 is SGHNT and CDR2 is YYREEE (reference sequence). Here the CDR3 reads CASSLTGQNTEAFF. The CDR3 nucleotides are TGTGCCAGCAGCTTGACAGGACAGAACACTGAAGCTTTCTTT.

The chain couples TRBV6-1 to TRBJ2-1; 8 positions agree with TRBD1. This CDR3 contains 15 residues. With V trimmed by 5 bases and J by 1 base, 4 bases remained unmatched. The germline V gene has CDR1 MNHNS and CDR2 SASEGT. CDR3 in amino acids: CASSSGTGSYNEQFF. The CDR3 DNA reads TGTGCCAGCAGTTCCGGGACAGGATCCTACAATGAGCAGTTCTTC.

V is TRBV5-6 and J is TRBJ2-5; no definite D call. CDR3 size: 13 residues. V shed 4 bases and J shed 1 base, with 8 bases lying between them. Germline CDR1 is SGHDT and CDR2 is YYEEEE. CDR3 coding DNA: TGTGCCAGCAGCCGCCGGCCCCAAGAGACCCAGTACTTC. This sequence encodes CASSRRPQETQYF.

The CDR3: CASSVGQGAYEQYF. CDR3 coding DNA: TGTGCCAGCAGCGTTGGACAGGGGGCCTACGAGCAGTACTTC. V usage is TRBV9 and J usage is TRBJ2-7; 10 nucleotides agree with TRBD1. Losses at the gene ends were 2 bases for V and 2 bases for J; bases not matched to a gene: 1. The CDR3 loop spans 14 amino acids. Germline V CDR1 and CDR2: SGDLS, YYNGEE.

The rearrangement uses TRBV10-3 and TRBJ1-1; D is undetermined. The ends were cut back, 4 bases at V and 2 bases at J, with 11 bases in the middle. Germline V gene sequence: CDR1 ENHRY, CDR2 SYGVKD. There are 14 residues in the CDR3. The CDR3 sequence: CAISGGEINTEAFF. CDR3 sequence (DNA): TGTGCCATCAGTGGGGGAGAGATCAACACTGAAGCTTTCTTT.